This TCR beta chain is drawn from a study of regulatory and conventional T cells in RAG deficiency. General study results and limits: In Omenn syndrome, Treg and Tconv repertoires overlapped >80%. Omenn syndrome and CID/AS patients had around 100-fold fewer unique Treg TCR beta sequences, versus roughly 10-fold elsewhere.

Sequencing was performed with immunoSEQ multiplex PCR; in TCRdb, only in-frame clones are kept and a portion is missing. Of tens of thousands of clones in the sample, 90% were seen once. Comment on this clone: Its specificity is unknown.

With 7 bases removed from V and 4 bases from J, the gap between germline ends came to 13 bases. Germline CDR1 and CDR2: SNHLY and FYNNEI. This CDR3 region has 13 residues. Conventional CD4+ T cells were sorted from blood as CD25-low CD127-high cells. These data also featured in a second study, about regulatory T cells. That report adds: Primers: 52 TRBV forward and 13 TRBJ reverse. Skewed V and J usage and few unique V-J pairs marked patient repertoires, most in Tregs.

Source material: CD4+ effector T cells sorted from blood. The chain recombines TRBV2 with TRBJ2-5; perhaps D is TRBD1 or TRBD2 (7 bases each). This receptor was obtained from a human donor in good health. The CDR3 DNA reads TGTGCCAGCACTCAGGGGGGGGTAGAGACCCAGTACTTC. Protein product: CASTQGGVETQYF.